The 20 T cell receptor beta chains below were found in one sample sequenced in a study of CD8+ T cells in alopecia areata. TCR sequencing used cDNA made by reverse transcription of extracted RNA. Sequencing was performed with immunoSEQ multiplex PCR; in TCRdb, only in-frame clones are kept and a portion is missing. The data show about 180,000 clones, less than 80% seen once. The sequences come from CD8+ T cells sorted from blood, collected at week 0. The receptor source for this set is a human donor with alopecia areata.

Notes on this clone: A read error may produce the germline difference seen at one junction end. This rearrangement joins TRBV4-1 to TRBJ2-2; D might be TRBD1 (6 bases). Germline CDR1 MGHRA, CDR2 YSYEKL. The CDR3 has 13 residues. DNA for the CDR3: TGCGCCAGCAGCACTACAGGGAGTGGGGGGCTGTTTTTT. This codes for CASSTTGSGGLFF.

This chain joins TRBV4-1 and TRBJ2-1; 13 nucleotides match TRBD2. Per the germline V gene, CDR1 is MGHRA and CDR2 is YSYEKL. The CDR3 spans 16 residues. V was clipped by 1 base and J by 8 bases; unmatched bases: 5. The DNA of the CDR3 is TGCGCCAGCAGCCAAGCCAGACTAGCGGGGGGAGATGAGCAGTTCTTC. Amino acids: CASSQARLAGGDEQFF.

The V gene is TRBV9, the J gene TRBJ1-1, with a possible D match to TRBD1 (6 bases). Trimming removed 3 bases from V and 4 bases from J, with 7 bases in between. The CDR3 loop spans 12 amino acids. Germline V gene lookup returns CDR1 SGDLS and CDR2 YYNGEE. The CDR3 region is CASSEGGTEAFF. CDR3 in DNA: TGTGCCAGCAGCGAGGGGGGCACTGAAGCTTTCTTT.

For the CDR3, the DNA is TGTGCCAGCTCACCATTGGACAGGGGGCCCCAAGAGACCCAGTACTTC. Amino acid sequence: CASSPLDRGPQETQYF. This chain links TRBV18 with TRBJ2-5, with 11 bases identical to TRBD1. The CDR3 consists of 16 residues. Germline assignment: CDR1 KGHSH and CDR2 LQKENI. V was pared by 2 bases and J by 1 base, with 3 bases of the junction left unmatched.

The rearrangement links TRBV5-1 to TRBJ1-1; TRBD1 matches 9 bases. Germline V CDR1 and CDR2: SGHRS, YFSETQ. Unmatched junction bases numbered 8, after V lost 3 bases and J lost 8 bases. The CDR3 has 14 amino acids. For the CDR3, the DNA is TGCGCCAGCAGCTCCGGGACAGGGAAACCGGAAGCTTTCTTT. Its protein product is CASSSGTGKPEAFF.

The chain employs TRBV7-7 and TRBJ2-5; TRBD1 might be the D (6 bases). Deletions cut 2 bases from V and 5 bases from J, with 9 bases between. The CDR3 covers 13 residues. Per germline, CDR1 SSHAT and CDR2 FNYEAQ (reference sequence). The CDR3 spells CASSLPGDETQYF. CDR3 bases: TGTGCCAGCAGCTTACCAGGGGATGAGACCCAGTACTTC.

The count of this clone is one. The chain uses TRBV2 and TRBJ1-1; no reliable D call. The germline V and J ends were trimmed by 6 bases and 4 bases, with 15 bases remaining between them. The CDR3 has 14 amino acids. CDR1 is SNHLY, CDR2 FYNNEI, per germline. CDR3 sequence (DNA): TGTGCCAGCAGGATGGAGGGTGGAACCACTGAAGCTTTCTTT. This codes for CASRMEGGTTEAFF.

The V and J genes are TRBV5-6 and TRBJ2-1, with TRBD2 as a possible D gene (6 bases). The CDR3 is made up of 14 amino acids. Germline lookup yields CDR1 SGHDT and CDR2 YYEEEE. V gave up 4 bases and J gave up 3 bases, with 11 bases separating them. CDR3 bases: TGTGCCAGCAGCGGAGGGGTTCTCTACAATGAGCAGTTCTTC. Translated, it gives CASSGGVLYNEQFF.

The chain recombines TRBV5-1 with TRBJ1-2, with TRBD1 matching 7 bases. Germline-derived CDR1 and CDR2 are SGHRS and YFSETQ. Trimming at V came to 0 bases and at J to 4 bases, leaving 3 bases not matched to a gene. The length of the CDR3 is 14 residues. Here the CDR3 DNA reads TGCGCCAGCAGCTTGGAGGCAGGGGGCTATGGCTACACCTTC. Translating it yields CASSLEAGGYGYTF.

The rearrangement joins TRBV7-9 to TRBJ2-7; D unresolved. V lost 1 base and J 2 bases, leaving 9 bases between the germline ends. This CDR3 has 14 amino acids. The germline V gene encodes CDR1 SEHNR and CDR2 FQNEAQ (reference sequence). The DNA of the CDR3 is TGTGCCAGCAGCTTAGAGACGGTAACCTACGAGCAGTACTTC. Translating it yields CASSLETVTYEQYF.

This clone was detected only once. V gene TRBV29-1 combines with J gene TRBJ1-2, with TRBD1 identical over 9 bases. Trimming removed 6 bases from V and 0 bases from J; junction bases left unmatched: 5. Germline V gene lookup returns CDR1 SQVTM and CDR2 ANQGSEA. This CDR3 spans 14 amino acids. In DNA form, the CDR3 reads TGCAGCGTGCCGGGACAGGGAGCTAACTATGGCTACACCTTC. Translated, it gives CSVPGQGANYGYTF.

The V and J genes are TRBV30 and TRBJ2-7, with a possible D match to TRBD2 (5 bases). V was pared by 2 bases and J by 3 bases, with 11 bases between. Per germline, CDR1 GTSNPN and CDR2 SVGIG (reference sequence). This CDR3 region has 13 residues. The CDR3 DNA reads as TGTGCCTGGAGTAAGGGAGTTAACTACGAGCAGTACTTC. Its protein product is CAWSKGVNYEQYF.

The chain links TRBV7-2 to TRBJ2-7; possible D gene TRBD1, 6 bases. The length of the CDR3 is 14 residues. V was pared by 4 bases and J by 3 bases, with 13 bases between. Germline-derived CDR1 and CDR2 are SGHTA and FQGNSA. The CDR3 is CASSWRQANYEQYF. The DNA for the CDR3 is TGTGCCAGCAGCTGGAGACAGGCGAACTACGAGCAGTACTTC.

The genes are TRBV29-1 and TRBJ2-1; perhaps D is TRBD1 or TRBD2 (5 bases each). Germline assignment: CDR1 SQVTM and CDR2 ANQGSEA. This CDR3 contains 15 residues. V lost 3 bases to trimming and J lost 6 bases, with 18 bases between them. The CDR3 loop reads CSVEGVRRVRNEQFF. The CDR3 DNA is TGCAGCGTTGAGGGGGTGCGCAGGGTTCGCAATGAGCAGTTCTTC.

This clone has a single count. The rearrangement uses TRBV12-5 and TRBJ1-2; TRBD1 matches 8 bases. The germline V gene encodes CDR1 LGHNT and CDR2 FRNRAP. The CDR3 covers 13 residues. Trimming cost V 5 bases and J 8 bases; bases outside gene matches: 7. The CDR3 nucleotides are TGTGCTAGTGGTCTAGGACAGGGCGAGGGCTACACCTTC. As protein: CASGLGQGEGYTF.

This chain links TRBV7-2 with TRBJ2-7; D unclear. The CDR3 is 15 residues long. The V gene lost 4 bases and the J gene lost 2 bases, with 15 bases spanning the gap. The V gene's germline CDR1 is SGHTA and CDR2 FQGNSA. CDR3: CASSWAARPTYEQYF. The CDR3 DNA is TGTGCCAGCAGCTGGGCGGCCCGACCGACCTACGAGCAGTACTTC.

This chain's CDR3 is CSVEDGLAGGRSYNEQFF. For the CDR3, the DNA is TGCAGCGTTGAAGATGGACTAGCGGGGGGGCGGTCCTACAATGAGCAGTTCTTC. The chain has TRBV29-1 and TRBJ2-1; 15 nucleotides agree with TRBD2. Germline CDR1 reads SQVTM; CDR2 reads ANQGSEA. The CDR3 loop spans 18 amino acids. The V gene end was trimmed by 0 bases and the J gene end by 1 base; junction bases not matched to a gene: 4.

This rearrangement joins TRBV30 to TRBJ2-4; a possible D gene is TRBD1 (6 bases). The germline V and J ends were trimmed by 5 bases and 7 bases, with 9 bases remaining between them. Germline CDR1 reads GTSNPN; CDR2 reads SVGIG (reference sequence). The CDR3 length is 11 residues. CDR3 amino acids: CAWSQGNIQYF. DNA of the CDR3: TGTGCCTGGTCGCAGGGGAACATTCAGTACTTC.

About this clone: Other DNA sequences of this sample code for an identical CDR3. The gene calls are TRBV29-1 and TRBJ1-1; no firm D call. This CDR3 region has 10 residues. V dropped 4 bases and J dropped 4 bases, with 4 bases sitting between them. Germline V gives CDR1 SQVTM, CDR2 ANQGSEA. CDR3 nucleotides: TGCAGCGTTGGAACCACTGAAGCTTTCTTT. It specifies CSVGTTEAFF.

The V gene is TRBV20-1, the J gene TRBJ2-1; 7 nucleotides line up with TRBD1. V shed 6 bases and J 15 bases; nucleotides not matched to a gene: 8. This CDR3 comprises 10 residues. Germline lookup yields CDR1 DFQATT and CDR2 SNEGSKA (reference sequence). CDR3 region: CSADQGDPFF. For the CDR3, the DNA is TGCAGTGCCGATCAGGGGGATCCGTTCTTC.